This T cell receptor beta chain was sequenced during a study of shared clonotypes between healthy human individuals. Findings of the study overall: Naive subsets generally exceeded memory subsets in estimated richness. Investigators collected only blood, and repertoires in tissues likely differ. A small donor pool kept down the genetic and exposure-history diversity that was represented.

Everyone who donated was a Caucasian adult who lived in Nashville, Tennessee. Clones were sequenced by immunoSEQ multiplex PCR, and TCRdb holds only the in-frame ones, with some missing. Among approximately 2.5 million clones listed, more than 90% were seen once. This CDR3 has 13 residues. Germline values: CDR1 SGHVS, CDR2 FQNEAQ. The germline V and J ends were trimmed by 0 bases and 7 bases, with 4 bases remaining between them. As to this clone: The antigen remains unidentified.

The TCR originated in a man aged 18 to 29 in good health. The gene calls are TRBV7-8 and TRBJ1-6; the D is unclear. The material sequenced was naive CD4+ T cells sorted from blood. Indicated subset: CD45RA+ positively selected. The DNA of the CDR3 is TGTGCCAGCAGCTTAGCGGTAAATTCACCCCTCCACTTT. Protein: CASSLAVNSPLHF.